The text below deals with one TCR beta chain. This receptor's antigen is unknown. No clone much larger than this one lies a single base away; base qualities are absent. This sample is drawn from a study of PD-L1 blockade in urothelial cancer (dated by TCRdb to about 2017). For the wider study: Therapy was started around 2014 for all patients, and atezolizumab 1,200 mg was administered intravenously every 3 weeks. An ECOG performance status of 0 or 1 was recorded for the patients, and 0 to 3 prior chemotherapy regimens had been received by the patients. Pretreatment blood TCR-seq was available for about 28 patients, at least one posttreatment blood collection was obtained for around 24 patients, and tumor TCR-seq was available for around 24 patients. Blood samples were analyzed 3 weeks after the start of treatment (second dose) and 6 weeks after the start of treatment. Durable clinical benefit was achieved by nine patients but not by the remaining 20. Pretreatment tumor samples and matched peripheral blood, collected serially before and after atezolizumab treatment, underwent TCR sequencing. Durable clinical benefit was defined as a progression-free survival longer than 6 months, and TCR features were additionally tested against progression-free survival and overall survival. In the same patients, pretreatment tumors underwent whole exome sequencing and RNA sequencing in addition to TCR sequencing. Blood samples gave a median of 141,255 T cells and approximately 80,000 unique TCRs, with a median clonality of around 0.08. An exploratory multi-omic analysis was conducted of the somatic, immune and clinical correlates of response to PD-L1 blockade with atezolizumab in urothelial cancer. About nine tenths of the roughly 29 patients were males with bladder-origin urothelial cancer, and 18 of 29 reported a prior smoking history. What the research found in general, with its limitations: Greater expansion of tumor-associated TCR clones in peripheral blood 3 weeks after the start of treatment was observed in patients with durable benefit (n ≈ 22, p = 0.022). A pretreatment peripheral blood TCR clonality below the median was linked to improved progression-free and overall survival. Because the sample size was small (n ≈ 29) and many of the analyses were exploratory, the results are meant to be hypothesis-generating.

What this sample's time point label stands for: pretreatment peripheral blood. The cohort included 25 to 30 patients with locally advanced or metastatic urothelial carcinoma who were treated at Memorial Sloan Kettering on a trial protocol. Peripheral blood mononuclear cells were collected pretreatment and during treatment, at between 1 and 8 total time points per patient. The Qiagen DNeasy Blood extraction kit was used to purify genomic DNA from total PBMCs and from tumor samples. PBMCs were collected pretreatment and during treatment, and were isolated and stored as previously described. The germline V gene yields MDHEN for CDR1 and SYDVKM for CDR2. The CDR3 has 15 amino acids, counting the end cysteine and phenylalanine. Kept here is only the CDR3 DNA, which spans 45 bases and is read in frame from base 1. V loses 7 bases, J loses 0 bases, and the germline ends lie 16 bases apart. To estimate absolute template abundance from read counts, synthetic TCR analog templates were spiked into each PCR. TCRbeta CDR3 regions were amplified from genomic DNA with bias-controlled V and J gene primers using the immunoSEQ assay. Rearranged TCRbeta segments were sequenced at approximately 20X coverage. Processing in the source paper ran as follows. Clustering was used to correct sequencing errors, and CDR3s were annotated against IMGT to assign V, D and J genes. Out-of-frame and stop-codon sequences were excluded, and only productive TCRbeta rearrangements were used in downstream analyses. Clonality was computed as one minus Shannon entropy normalized by the log of the number of unique productive sequences. Clones differing between time points or between blood and tumor were identified by Fisher's exact test with Benjamini-Hochberg correction at adjusted p below 0.01. TCRdb carries this immuneACCESS record with in-frame sequences only. Its versions omit some clonotypes, under half of them owing to an unresolved V gene in the studies checked, with the rest unexplained. V and J calls plus clone size are reproduced from that table; the DNA served to infer D and trimming. The sample table contains 60,000 to 65,000 clones; only one count was recorded for about 86% of them. In total, the top ten clones hold under 3.5% of the sample.

The chain was built from TRBV28 and TRBJ2-7, with TRBD2 perhaps the D gene, on 6 matching bases. This specimen consisted of PBMCs, obtained around atezolizumab (anti-PD-L1) treatment. This sequence originates from a man in his 70s with urothelial cancer. The CDR3 protein is CASTGPGVSSYEQYF. The sequenced DNA is TGTGCCAGCACCGGCCCGGGGGTCAGCTCCTACGAGCAGTACTTC.